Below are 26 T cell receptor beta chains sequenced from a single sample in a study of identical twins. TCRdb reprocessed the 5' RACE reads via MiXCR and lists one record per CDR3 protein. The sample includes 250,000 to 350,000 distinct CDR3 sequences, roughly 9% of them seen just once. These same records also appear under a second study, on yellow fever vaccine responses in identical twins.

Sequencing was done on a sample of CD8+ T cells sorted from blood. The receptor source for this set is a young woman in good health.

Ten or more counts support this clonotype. The CDR3 sequence: CAISVGAGTFDEQFF. The CDR3, as DNA: TGTGCCATCAGTGTAGGGGCCGGGACGTTCGATGAGCAGTTCTTC. The gene calls are TRBV10-3 and TRBJ2-1; D might be TRBD1 or TRBD2, each matching 5 bases. Trimming removed 4 bases at V and 8 bases at J, with 18 bases between. CDR1 and CDR2 from the germline V gene are ENHRY and SYGVKD. This CDR3 has 15 amino acids.

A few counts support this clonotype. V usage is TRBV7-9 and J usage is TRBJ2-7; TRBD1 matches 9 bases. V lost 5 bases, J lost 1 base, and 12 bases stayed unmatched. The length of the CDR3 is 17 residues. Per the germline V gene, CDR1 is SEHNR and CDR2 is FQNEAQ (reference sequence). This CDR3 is CASSNLQGQGLSYEQYF. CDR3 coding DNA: TGTGCCAGCAGCAACCTACAAGGACAGGGGTTATCCTACGAGCAGTACTTC. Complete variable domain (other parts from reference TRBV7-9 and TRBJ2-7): DTGVSQNPRHKITKRGQNVTFRCDPISEHNRLYWYRQTLGQGPEFLTYFQNEAQLEKSRLLSDRFSAERPKGSFSTLEIQRTEQGDSAMYLCASSNLQGQGLSYEQYFGPGTRLTVT.

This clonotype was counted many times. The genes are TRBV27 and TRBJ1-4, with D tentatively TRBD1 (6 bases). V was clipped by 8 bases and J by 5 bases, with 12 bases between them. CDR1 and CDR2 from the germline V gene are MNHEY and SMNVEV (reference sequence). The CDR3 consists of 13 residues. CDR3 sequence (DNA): TGTGCCAGCTTGGGGGGCTCCAATGAAAAACTGTTTTTT. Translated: CASLGGSNEKLFF.

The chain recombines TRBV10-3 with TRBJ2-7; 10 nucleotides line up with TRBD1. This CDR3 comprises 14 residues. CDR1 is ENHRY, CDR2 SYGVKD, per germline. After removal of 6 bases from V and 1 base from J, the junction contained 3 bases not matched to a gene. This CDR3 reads CAISGQGGSYEQYF. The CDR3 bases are TGTGCCATCAGCGGACAGGGGGGGTCCTACGAGCAGTACTTC.

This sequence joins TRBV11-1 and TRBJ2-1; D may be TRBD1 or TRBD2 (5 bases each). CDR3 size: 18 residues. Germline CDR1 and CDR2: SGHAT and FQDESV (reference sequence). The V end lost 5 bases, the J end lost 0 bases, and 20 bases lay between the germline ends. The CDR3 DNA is TGTGCCAGCAGCCCGCTGCAGGGCGCCGAGGGCTCCTACAATGAGCAGTTCTTC. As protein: CASSPLQGAEGSYNEQFF.

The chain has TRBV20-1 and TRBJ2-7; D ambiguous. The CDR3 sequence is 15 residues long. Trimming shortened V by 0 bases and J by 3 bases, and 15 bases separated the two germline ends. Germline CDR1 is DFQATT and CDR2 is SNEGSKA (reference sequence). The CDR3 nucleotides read TGCAGTGCTAGAGACCGGATGAGTACAAGCTACGAGCAGTACTTC. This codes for CSARDRMSTSYEQYF.

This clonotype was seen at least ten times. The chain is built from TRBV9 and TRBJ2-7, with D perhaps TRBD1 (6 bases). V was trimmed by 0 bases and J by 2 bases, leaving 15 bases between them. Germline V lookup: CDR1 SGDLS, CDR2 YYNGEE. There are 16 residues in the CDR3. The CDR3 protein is CASSVDRDTSTYEQYF. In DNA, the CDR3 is TGTGCCAGCAGCGTAGACCGGGACACCTCAACCTACGAGCAGTACTTC.

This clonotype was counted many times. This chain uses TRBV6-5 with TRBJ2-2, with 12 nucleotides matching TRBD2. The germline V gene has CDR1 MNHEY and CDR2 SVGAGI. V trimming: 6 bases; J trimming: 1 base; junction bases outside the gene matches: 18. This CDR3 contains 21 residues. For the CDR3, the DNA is TGTGCCAGCAGCTACCTCACCGGGCCTAGCGGGGGGGCTTGGAACACCGGGGAGCTGTTTTTT. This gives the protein CASSYLTGPSGGAWNTGELFF.

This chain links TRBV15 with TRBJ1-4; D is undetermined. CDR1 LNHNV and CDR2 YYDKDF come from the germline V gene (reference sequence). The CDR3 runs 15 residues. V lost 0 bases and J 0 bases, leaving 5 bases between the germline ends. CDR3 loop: CATSRDRSTNEKLFF. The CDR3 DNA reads TGTGCCACCAGCAGAGATCGATCAACTAATGAAAAACTGTTTTTT.

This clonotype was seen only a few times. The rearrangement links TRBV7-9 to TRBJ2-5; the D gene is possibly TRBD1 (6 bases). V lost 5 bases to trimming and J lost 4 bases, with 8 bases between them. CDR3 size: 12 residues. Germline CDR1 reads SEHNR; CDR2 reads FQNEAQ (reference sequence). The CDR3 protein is CASSEQGETQYF. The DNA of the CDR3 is TGTGCCAGCAGCGAACAGGGAGAGACCCAGTACTTC.

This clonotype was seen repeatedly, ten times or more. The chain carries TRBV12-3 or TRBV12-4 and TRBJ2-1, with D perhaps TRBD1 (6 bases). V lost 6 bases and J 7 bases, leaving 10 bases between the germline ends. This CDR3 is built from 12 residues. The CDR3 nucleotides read TGTGCCAGCAGCTGGACAGTAAATGAGCAGTTCTTC. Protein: CASSWTVNEQFF.

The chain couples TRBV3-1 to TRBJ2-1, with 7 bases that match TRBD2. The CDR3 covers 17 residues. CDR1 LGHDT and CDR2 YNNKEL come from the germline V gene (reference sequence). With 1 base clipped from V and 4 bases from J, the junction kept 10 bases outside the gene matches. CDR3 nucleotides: TGTGCCAGCAGCCAAGGTCTAGCGGCTGAGTTTTACAATGAGCAGTTCTTC. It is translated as CASSQGLAAEFYNEQFF.

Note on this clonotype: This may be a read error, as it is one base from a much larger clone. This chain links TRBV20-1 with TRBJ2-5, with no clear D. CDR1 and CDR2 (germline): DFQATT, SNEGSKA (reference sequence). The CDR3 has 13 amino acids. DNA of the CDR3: TGCAATGCTAGAGTGCCGACCCAAGAGACCCAGTACTTC. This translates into CNARVPTQETQYF.

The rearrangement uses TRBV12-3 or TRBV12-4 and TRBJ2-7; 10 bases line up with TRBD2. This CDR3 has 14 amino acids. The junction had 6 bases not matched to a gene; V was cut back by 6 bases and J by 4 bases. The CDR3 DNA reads TGTGCCAGCAGCCTAGCGGGAGCGATTTACGAGCAGTACTTC. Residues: CASSLAGAIYEQYF.

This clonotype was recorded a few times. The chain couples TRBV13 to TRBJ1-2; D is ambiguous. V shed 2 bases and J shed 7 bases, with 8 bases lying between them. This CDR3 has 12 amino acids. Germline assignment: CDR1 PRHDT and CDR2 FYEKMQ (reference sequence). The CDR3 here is CASSLSYSGYTF. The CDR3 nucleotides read TGTGCCAGCAGCTTATCATATAGTGGCTACACCTTC.

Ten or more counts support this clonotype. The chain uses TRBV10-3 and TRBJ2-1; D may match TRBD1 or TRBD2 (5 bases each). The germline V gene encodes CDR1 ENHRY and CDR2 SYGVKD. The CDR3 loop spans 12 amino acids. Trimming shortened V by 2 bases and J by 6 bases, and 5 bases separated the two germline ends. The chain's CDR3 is CAISEGGNEQFF. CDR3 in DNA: TGTGCCATCAGTGAGGGGGGCAATGAGCAGTTCTTC.

The CDR3 DNA follows: TGCGCCAGCAGCCACTTGGTGGCCGGGGAGCTGTTTTTT. Its protein product is CASSHLVAGELFF. The J gene is TRBJ2-2, the V gene TRBV4-1; no reliable D call. CDR3 size: 13 residues. V lost 3 bases, J lost 6 bases, and 8 bases lay in between. Germline CDR1 is MGHRA and CDR2 is YSYEKL.

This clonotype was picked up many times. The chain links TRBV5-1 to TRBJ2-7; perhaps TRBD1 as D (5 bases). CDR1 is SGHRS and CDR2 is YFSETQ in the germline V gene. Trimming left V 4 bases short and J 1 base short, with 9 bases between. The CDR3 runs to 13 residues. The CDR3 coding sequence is TGCGCCAGCAGCGCCGACAGTTCCTACGAGCAGTACTTC. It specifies CASSADSSYEQYF.

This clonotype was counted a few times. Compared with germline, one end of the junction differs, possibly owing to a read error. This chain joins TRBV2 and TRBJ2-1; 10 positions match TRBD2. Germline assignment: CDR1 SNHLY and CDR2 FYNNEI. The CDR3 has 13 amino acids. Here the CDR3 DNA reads TGTGCCAGCAGTTCCCTAGCGGGAGATGAGGAGTTCTTC. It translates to CASSSLAGDEEFF.

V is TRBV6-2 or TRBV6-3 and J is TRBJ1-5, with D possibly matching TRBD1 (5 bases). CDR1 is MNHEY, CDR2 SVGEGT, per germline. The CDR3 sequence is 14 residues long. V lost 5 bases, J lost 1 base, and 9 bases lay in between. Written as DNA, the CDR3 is TGTGCCAGCAGTCAAAGGGGAAGCAATCAGCCCCAGCATTTT. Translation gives CASSQRGSNQPQHF.

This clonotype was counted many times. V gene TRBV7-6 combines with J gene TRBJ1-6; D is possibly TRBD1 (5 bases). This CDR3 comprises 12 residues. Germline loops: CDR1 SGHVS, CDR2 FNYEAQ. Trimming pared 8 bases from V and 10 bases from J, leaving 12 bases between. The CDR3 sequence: CASSIPGSPLHF. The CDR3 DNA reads TGTGCCAGCTCCATCCCAGGGTCACCCCTCCACTTT.

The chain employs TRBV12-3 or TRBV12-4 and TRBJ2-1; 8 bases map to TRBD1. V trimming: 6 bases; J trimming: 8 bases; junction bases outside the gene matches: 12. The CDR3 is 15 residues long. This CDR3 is CASRHRTGHPDEQFF. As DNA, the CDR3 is TGTGCCAGCAGGCATCGGACAGGGCATCCCGATGAGCAGTTCTTC.

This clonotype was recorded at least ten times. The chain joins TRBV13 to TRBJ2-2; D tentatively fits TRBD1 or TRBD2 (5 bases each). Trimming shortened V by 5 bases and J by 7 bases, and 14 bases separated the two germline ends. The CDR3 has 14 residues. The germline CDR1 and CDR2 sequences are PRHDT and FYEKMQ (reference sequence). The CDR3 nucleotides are TGTGCCAGCAGCCCGGGACCAACCCTCGGGGAGCTGTTTTTT. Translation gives CASSPGPTLGELFF.

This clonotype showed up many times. CDR3 sequence: CASSLPPDNEQFF. As DNA, the CDR3 is TGTGCCAGCAGTTTACCGCCTGACAATGAGCAGTTCTTC. V gene TRBV12-3 or TRBV12-4 combines with J gene TRBJ2-1; no clear D gene. This CDR3 is 13 amino acids long. Trimming removed 2 bases from V and 5 bases from J, with 7 bases in between.

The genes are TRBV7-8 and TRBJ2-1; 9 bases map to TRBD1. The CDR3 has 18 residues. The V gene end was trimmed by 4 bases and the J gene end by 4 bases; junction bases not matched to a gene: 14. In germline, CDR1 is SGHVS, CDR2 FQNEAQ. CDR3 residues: CASSSHRLDRGSYNEQFF. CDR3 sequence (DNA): TGTGCCAGCAGCTCTCATCGCTTGGACAGGGGATCTTACAATGAGCAGTTCTTC.

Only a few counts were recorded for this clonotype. The CDR3 sequence is CATQNYEQYF. In DNA form, the CDR3 reads TGTGCCACCCAAAACTACGAGCAGTACTTC. The chain has TRBV25-1 and TRBJ2-7; D is uncertain. Germline V lookup: CDR1 MGHDK, CDR2 SYGVNS. Trimming shortened V by 10 bases and J by 3 bases, and 7 bases separated the two germline ends. CDR3 length: 10 amino acids.